Given below is one TCR beta chain in context. Antigen specificity is unknown. The entry originates in a study of naive and memory T cell subsets. V dropped 3 bases and J dropped 5; count of bases not matched to a gene: 9. The germline gives CDR1 SGHTA, CDR2 FQGNSA. The CDR3 is 16 residues long. Two oligonucleotides, mixed equimolar, formed the beta constant-region primer covering TRBC1 and TRBC2. Nested alpha and beta constant-region primers with the SP2 primer drove four PCR rounds on ligated cDNA. TCRdb independently ran MiXCR on the UMI-ligation and nested PCR reads; one entry per CDR3 protein. Seen here are around 140,000 distinct CDR3 sequences, 22% observed once, and the top ten hold around 0.11%. CD4+ T cell IFNgamma after overnight CMV lysate exposure gave donor CMV status. CD8 T cells were positively selected from what remained after CD4 positive selection. Study findings and constraints: Possibly reflecting memory cells re-expressing CD45RA, a few larger clonotypes occurred in naive repertoires, especially CD8. Over 95% of naive TCR sequences appeared only once after error correction, unlike memory subsets. No ground truth validated the naive and memory repertoire findings.

The sequenced sample consisted of naive CD4+ T cells from blood. This clonotype was sampled from a human donor in good health. This rearrangement joins TRBV7-2 to TRBJ2-1, with 8 bases that match TRBD2. The CDR3 region has the DNA TGTGCCAGCAGCTTCCGGACTAGCCATATCGACAATGAGCAGTTCTTC. As protein: CASSFRTSHIDNEQFF.